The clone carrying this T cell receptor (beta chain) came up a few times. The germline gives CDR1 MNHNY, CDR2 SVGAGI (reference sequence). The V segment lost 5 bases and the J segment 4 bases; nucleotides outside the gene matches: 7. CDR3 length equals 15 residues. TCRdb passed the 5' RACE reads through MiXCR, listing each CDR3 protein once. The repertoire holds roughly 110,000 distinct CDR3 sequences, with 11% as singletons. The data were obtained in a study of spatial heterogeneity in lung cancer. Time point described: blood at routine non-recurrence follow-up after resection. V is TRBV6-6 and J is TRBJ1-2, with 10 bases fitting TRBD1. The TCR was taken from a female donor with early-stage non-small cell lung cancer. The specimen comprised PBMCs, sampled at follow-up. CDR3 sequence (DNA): TGTGCCAGCAGTGAAGGGGACAGGGGCTCCTATGGCTACACCTTC. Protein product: CASSEGDRGSYGYTF.